These 29 T cell receptor beta chains came from one sample sequenced in a study of shared clonotypes between healthy human individuals. Sequencing was performed with immunoSEQ multiplex PCR; in TCRdb, only in-frame clones are kept and a portion is missing. The data contain just over 2,000,000 clones, 85% to 95% of them singletons. The specimen sequenced was naive CD4+ T cells sorted from blood. Indicated subset: CD45RA+ positively selected. The source of these receptors is a man aged 18 to 35 in good health.

This clone came up a few times. This chain links TRBV5-4 with TRBJ2-7, with 7 bases aligning to TRBD2. Germline CDR1 and CDR2: SGHNT and YYREEE (reference sequence). CDR3 length equals 15 residues. The ends lost 4 bases at V and 3 bases at J; junction bases unmatched: 10. CDR3 sequence (DNA): TGTGCCAGCAGCGTCGGGGGGTCGTCCAACTACGAGCAGTACTTC. Translating it yields CASSVGGSSNYEQYF.

The V and J genes are TRBV30 and TRBJ1-6; tentatively, D is TRBD1 (5 bases). The CDR3 sequence is 12 residues long. Trimming shortened V by 3 bases and J by 9 bases, and 9 bases separated the two germline ends. Germline CDR1 reads GTSNPN; CDR2 reads SVGIG (reference sequence). This chain's CDR3 is CAWRDNGSPLHF. The CDR3 DNA reads TGTGCCTGGAGGGACAATGGTTCACCCCTCCACTTT.

The rearrangement uses TRBV9 and TRBJ1-6; D is unresolved. The V end lost 3 bases, the J end lost 8 bases, and 12 bases lay between the germline ends. Germline V CDR1 and CDR2: SGDLS, YYNGEE. The CDR3 is 14 residues long. CDR3 region: CASSASQSYSPLHF. The CDR3 coding sequence is TGTGCCAGCAGCGCCTCACAGAGTTATTCACCCCTCCACTTT.

The chain is built from TRBV7-6 and TRBJ2-7; TRBD1 matches at 9 bases. Trimming removed 2 bases from V and 6 bases from J; junction bases left unmatched: 11. Germline V gene sequence: CDR1 SGHVS, CDR2 FNYEAQ. The CDR3 is made up of 16 amino acids. The CDR3 DNA follows: TGTGCCAGCAGCTTATCCCTCCCGGGACAGGGTGGCGAGCAGTACTTC. Translation: CASSLSLPGQGGEQYF.

V usage is TRBV27 and J usage is TRBJ2-5; TRBD1 matches 8 bases. CDR3 size: 16 residues. Germline loops: CDR1 MNHEY, CDR2 SMNVEV (reference sequence). The junction had 10 bases not matched to a gene; V was cut back by 3 bases and J by 4 bases. CDR3 protein: CASSFGTGPRVETQYF. CDR3 nucleotides: TGTGCCAGCAGTTTTGGGACAGGACCGAGGGTAGAGACCCAGTACTTC.

On this clone: The same CDR3 is also encoded by other DNA sequences in this sample. V gene TRBV28 combines with J gene TRBJ2-7; D unclear. V lost 4 bases to trimming and J lost 7 bases, with 8 bases between them. The CDR3 covers 11 residues. CDR1 and CDR2 from the germline V gene are MDHEN and SYDVKM. The CDR3 DNA follows: TGTGCCAGCAGTTCTTTGGGAGAGCAGTACTTC. Its translation is CASSSLGEQYF.

J is TRBJ1-2 and V is TRBV6-1; 8 bases fit TRBD1. V shed 1 base, J shed 5 bases, and the junction held 9 bases outside the gene matches. Germline V gives CDR1 MNHNS, CDR2 SASEGT. The CDR3 runs 16 residues. The CDR3 sequence is CASSEVLSRTGYGYTF. The CDR3 DNA reads TGTGCCAGCAGTGAAGTTTTGTCCCGGACAGGGTATGGCTACACCTTC.

The rearrangement uses TRBV5-1 and TRBJ2-5; D remains ambiguous. Between the trimmed V and J ends, which lost 4 bases and 3 bases, there was a span of 10 bases. The CDR3 is 13 residues long. Germline lookup yields CDR1 SGHRS and CDR2 YFSETQ. The CDR3 DNA reads TGCGCCAGCAGCACAACCCAAGAAGAGACCCAGTACTTC. It specifies CASSTTQEETQYF.

For this clone: This CDR3 is also generated by other DNA sequences in the sample. The gene calls are TRBV18 and TRBJ2-7; D is uncertain. Germline-derived CDR1 and CDR2 are KGHSH and LQKENI. This CDR3 contains 14 residues. V was clipped by 2 bases and J by 0 bases, with 8 bases between them. CDR3 sequence reads: CASSPVRSSYEQYF. CDR3 bases: TGTGCCAGCTCACCAGTCCGGAGCTCCTACGAGCAGTACTTC.

The V gene is TRBV7-9, the J gene TRBJ2-3; D is uncertain. This CDR3 contains 18 residues. Trimming took 1 base from V and 0 from J, leaving 17 bases between them. The germline V gene encodes CDR1 SEHNR and CDR2 FQNEAQ (reference sequence). The CDR3 coding sequence is TGTGCCAGCAGCTTAGTCCTCTACAGAGAAAATAGCACAGATACGCAGTATTTT. Its translation: CASSLVLYRENSTDTQYF.

The chain has TRBV18 and TRBJ2-1, with TRBD1 as a possible D gene (6 bases). Germline-derived CDR1 and CDR2 are KGHSH and LQKENI. The CDR3 totals 15 residues. Trimming removed 0 bases at V and 9 bases at J, with 15 bases between. The CDR3 sequence: CASSPPTGSTIEQFF. The CDR3 coding sequence is TGTGCCAGCTCACCACCAACAGGGTCAACGATTGAGCAGTTCTTC.

The genes are TRBV6-1 and TRBJ2-7, with 13 bases fitting TRBD2. Germline V gives CDR1 MNHNS, CDR2 SASEGT. V shed 2 bases and J 3 bases; nucleotides not matched to a gene: 13. There are 19 residues in the CDR3. Written as DNA, the CDR3 is TGTGCCAGCAGTGAACTCCACAGGGGGGGGACTAGCGGGAACTACGAGCAGTACTTC. It encodes CASSELHRGGTSGNYEQYF.

This clone has a single count. V gene TRBV11-2 combines with J gene TRBJ1-3; 8 bases match TRBD1. The CDR3 is made up of 16 amino acids. In germline, CDR1 is SGHAT, CDR2 FQNNGV. V gave up 3 bases and J gave up 0 bases; unmatched junction bases: 4. CDR3 DNA sequence: TGTGCCAGCAGCTTTTCAGGGGGCACCTCTGGAAACACCATATATTTT. It encodes CASSFSGGTSGNTIYF.

This clone appeared a single time. The genes are TRBV6-5 and TRBJ2-3; no clear D gene. CDR1 and CDR2 (germline): MNHEY, SVGAGI. The CDR3 runs 15 residues. Trimming removed 5 bases from V and 5 bases from J, with 17 bases in between. The CDR3 loop reads CASSQTGRRQDTQYF. In DNA, the CDR3 is TGTGCCAGCAGTCAAACGGGCAGGCGGCAAGATACGCAGTATTTT.

This chain uses TRBV30 with TRBJ2-7; tentatively, D is TRBD1 (6 bases). V lost 3 bases and J 3 bases, leaving 12 bases between the germline ends. This CDR3 region has 13 residues. CDR1 and CDR2 (germline): GTSNPN, SVGIG (reference sequence). The CDR3 sequence is CAWSSTGNYEQYF. As DNA, the CDR3 is TGTGCCTGGAGCTCTACAGGGAACTACGAGCAGTACTTC.

V gene TRBV5-1 combines with J gene TRBJ1-1; D unresolved. Germline V gene lookup returns CDR1 SGHRS and CDR2 YFSETQ. V was cut by 2 bases and J by 1 base, with 9 bases left in between. The CDR3 contains 14 residues. CDR3 bases: TGCGCCAGCAGCTTTGGGAGCCAGAACACTGAAGCTTTCTTT. As protein: CASSFGSQNTEAFF. Variable domain in full (rest from reference TRBV5-1 and TRBJ1-1): KAGVTQTPRYLIKTRGQQVTLSCSPISGHRSVSWYQQTPGQGLQFLFEYFSETQRNKGNFPGRFSGRQFSNSRSEMNVSTLELGDSALYLCASSFGSQNTEAFFGQGTRLTVV.

This clone occurred once. V usage is TRBV11-2 and J usage is TRBJ1-2, with TRBD1 identical over 8 bases. CDR1 is SGHAT, CDR2 FQNNGV, per germline. Germline trimming cut 6 bases from V and 5 bases from J; bases unmatched to any gene: 14. The CDR3 spans 16 residues. The CDR3 protein is CASRGMPGQEEYGYTF. DNA for the CDR3: TGTGCCAGCAGGGGGATGCCGGGACAGGAGGAATATGGCTACACCTTC.

The chain has TRBV18 and TRBJ1-5, with D possibly matching TRBD1 (6 bases). This CDR3 region has 15 residues. V was clipped by 5 bases and J by 2 bases, with 13 bases between them. Per the germline V gene, CDR1 is KGHSH and CDR2 is LQKENI. Here the CDR3 DNA reads TGTGCCAGCTCAGATCTACAGGGACGCAATCAGCCCCAGCATTTT. This gives the protein CASSDLQGRNQPQHF. Full variable domain (outside the CDR3, taken from reference TRBV18 and TRBJ1-5): NAGVMQNPRHLVRRRGQEARLRCSPMKGHSHVYWYRQLPEEGLKFMVYLQKENIIDESGMPKERFSAEFPKEGPSILRIQQVVRGDSAAYFCASSDLQGRNQPQHFGDGTRLSIL.

V is TRBV7-9 and J is TRBJ2-3, with 13 bases matching TRBD2. The germline gives CDR1 SEHNR, CDR2 FQNEAQ (reference sequence). The length of the CDR3 is 16 residues. V dropped 5 bases and J dropped 5; count of bases not matched to a gene: 7. CDR3 sequence (DNA): TGTGCCAGCAGCGGTGGACTAGCGGGAGTACGAGATACGCAGTATTTT. It encodes CASSGGLAGVRDTQYF. Complete variable domain (other parts from reference TRBV7-9 and TRBJ2-3): DTGVSQNPRHKITKRGQNVTFRCDPISEHNRLYWYRQTLGQGPEFLTYFQNEAQLEKSRLLSDRFSAERPKGSFSTLEIQRTEQGDSAMYLCASSGGLAGVRDTQYFGPGTRLTVL.

The V gene is TRBV5-1, the J gene TRBJ2-1; 10 bases are a match to TRBD2. CDR3 length equals 15 residues. The trim removed 6 bases at V and 4 bases at J, leaving 7 bases unmatched. The germline V gene has CDR1 SGHRS and CDR2 YFSETQ. CDR3 residues: CASTTGTSVYNEQFF. The DNA for the CDR3 is TGCGCCAGCACCACCGGGACTAGCGTATACAATGAGCAGTTCTTC.

This CDR3 is CATGAANNEKLFF. In DNA form, the CDR3 reads TGTGCCACCGGGGCGGCAAATAATGAAAAACTGTTTTTT. This chain connects TRBV7-9 to TRBJ1-4; maybe TRBD1 (5 bases). Germline CDR1 is SEHNR and CDR2 is FQNEAQ (reference sequence). The CDR3 runs 13 residues. Trimming removed 10 bases at V and 4 bases at J, with 13 bases between.

The count of this clone is one. The chain uses TRBV18 and TRBJ1-1; TRBD1 might be the D (6 bases). Trimming removed 4 bases from V and 4 bases from J, with 19 bases in between. The germline gives CDR1 KGHSH, CDR2 LQKENI. This CDR3 has 16 amino acids. The CDR3 DNA follows: TGTGCCAGCTCACTCACTATGGGGGCCCTGGGCACTGAAGCTTTCTTT. This encodes CASSLTMGALGTEAFF.

J is TRBJ1-2 and V is TRBV2; the match to TRBD1 covers 7 bases. The germline CDR1 and CDR2 sequences are SNHLY and FYNNEI. After removal of 8 bases from V and 4 bases from J, the junction contained 1 base not matched to a gene. The CDR3 totals 11 residues. CDR3 region: CASGDSYGYTF. The CDR3 DNA follows: TGTGCCAGCGGGGACAGCTATGGCTACACCTTC.

The chain couples TRBV19 to TRBJ1-2; 11 bases are a match to TRBD1. CDR3 length: 14 residues. J lost 4 bases, V lost 4 bases, and 2 bases had no gene match. CDR1 is LNHDA and CDR2 is SQIVND in the germline V gene (reference sequence). This chain's CDR3 is CASSRDRGFYGYTF. CDR3 in DNA: TGTGCCAGTAGTAGGGACAGGGGGTTCTATGGCTACACCTTC.

The V gene is TRBV29-1, the J gene TRBJ2-7; 10 bases map to TRBD2. After removal of 6 bases from V and 5 bases from J, the junction contained 7 bases not matched to a gene. In germline, CDR1 is SQVTM, CDR2 ANQGSEA. The CDR3 has 13 amino acids. The CDR3 region is CSVGSGRMHEQYF. The CDR3, as DNA: TGCAGCGTGGGTAGCGGGAGGATGCACGAGCAGTACTTC.

V gene TRBV4-3 combines with J gene TRBJ2-1; weak D call: TRBD1 (5 bases). Between the trimmed V and J ends, which lost 4 bases and 5 bases, there was a span of 12 bases. Germline V gene data show CDR1 as LGHNA and CDR2 as YSLEER. The CDR3 loop spans 14 amino acids. The CDR3 reads CASSLGAADNEQFF. The CDR3, as DNA: TGCGCCAGCAGCCTTGGGGCGGCTGACAATGAGCAGTTCTTC.

The chain combines TRBV28 with TRBJ1-2; 8 nucleotides align to TRBD1. The V gene's germline CDR1 is MDHEN and CDR2 SYDVKM. This CDR3 is 15 amino acids long. V shed 2 bases and J 3 bases; nucleotides not matched to a gene: 5. The CDR3 here is CASSLGDRLYYGYTF. CDR3 sequence (DNA): TGTGCCAGCAGTTTAGGGGACAGGCTATACTATGGCTACACCTTC.

This rearrangement joins TRBV28 to TRBJ1-1; D is unclear. The length of the CDR3 is 13 residues. Germline V CDR1 and CDR2: MDHEN, SYDVKM. V lost 5 bases to trimming and J lost 4 bases, with 11 bases between them. The DNA for the CDR3 is TGTGCCAGCAGTCCACTTATTGCCACTGAAGCTTTCTTT. Its protein is CASSPLIATEAFF.

The chain has TRBV6-1 and TRBJ2-2; TRBD1 matches 9 bases. The CDR3 spans 15 residues. Germline V gene sequence: CDR1 MNHNS, CDR2 SASEGT. The V and J ends lost 5 bases and 5 bases, in that order; junction bases with no gene match: 6. The CDR3: CASSRQGERTGELFF. The DNA for the CDR3 is TGTGCCAGCAGTAGACAGGGGGAGAGGACCGGGGAGCTGTTTTTT.